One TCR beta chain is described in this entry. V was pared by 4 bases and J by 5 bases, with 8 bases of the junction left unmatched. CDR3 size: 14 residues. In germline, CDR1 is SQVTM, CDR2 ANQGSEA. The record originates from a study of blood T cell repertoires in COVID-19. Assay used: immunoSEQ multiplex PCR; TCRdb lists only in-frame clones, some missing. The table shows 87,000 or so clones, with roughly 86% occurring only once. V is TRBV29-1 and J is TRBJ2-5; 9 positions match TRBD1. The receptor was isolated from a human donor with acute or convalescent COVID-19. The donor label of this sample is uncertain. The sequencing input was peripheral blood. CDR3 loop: CSVANPGQGETQYF. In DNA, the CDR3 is TGCAGCGTTGCCAACCCGGGACAGGGTGAGACCCAGTACTTC.